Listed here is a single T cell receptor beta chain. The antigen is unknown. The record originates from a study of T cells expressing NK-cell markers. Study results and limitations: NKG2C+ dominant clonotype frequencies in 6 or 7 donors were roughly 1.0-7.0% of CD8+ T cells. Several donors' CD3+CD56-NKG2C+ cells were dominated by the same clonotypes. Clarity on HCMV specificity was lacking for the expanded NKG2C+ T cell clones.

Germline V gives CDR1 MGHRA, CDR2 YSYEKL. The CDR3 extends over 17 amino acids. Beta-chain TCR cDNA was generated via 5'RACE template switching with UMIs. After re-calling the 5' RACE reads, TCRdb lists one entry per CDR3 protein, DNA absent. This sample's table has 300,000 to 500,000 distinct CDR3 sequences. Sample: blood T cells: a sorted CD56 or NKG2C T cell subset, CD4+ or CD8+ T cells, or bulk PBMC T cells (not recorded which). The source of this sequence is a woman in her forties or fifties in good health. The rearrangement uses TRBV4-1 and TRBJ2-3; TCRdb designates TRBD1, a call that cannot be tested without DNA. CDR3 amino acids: CASSQVWGGGSTDTQYF.